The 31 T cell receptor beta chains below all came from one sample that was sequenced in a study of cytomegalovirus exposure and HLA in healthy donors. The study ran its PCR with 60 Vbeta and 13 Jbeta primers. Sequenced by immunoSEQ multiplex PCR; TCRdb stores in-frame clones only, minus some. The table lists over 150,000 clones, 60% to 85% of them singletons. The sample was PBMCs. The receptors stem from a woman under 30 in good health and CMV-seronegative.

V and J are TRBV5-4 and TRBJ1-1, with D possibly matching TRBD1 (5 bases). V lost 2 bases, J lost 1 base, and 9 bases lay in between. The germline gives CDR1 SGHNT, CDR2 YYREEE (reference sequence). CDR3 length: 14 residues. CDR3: CASSFRQGNTEAFF. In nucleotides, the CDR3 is TGTGCCAGCAGCTTCAGGCAGGGGAACACTGAAGCTTTCTTT.

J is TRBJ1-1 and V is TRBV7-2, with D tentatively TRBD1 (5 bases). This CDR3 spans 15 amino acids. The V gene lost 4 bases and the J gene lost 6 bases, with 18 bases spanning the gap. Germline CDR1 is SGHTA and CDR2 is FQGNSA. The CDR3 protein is CASSSSGGTGPEAFF. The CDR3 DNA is TGTGCCAGCAGCTCCTCGGGAGGGACGGGGCCTGAAGCTTTCTTT. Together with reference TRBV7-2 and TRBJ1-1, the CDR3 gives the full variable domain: GAGVSQSPSNKVTEKGKDVELRCDPISGHTALYWYRQSLGQGLEFLIYFQGNSAPDKSGLPSDRFSAERTGGSVSTLTIQRTQQEDSAVYLCASSSSGGTGPEAFFGQGTRLTVV.

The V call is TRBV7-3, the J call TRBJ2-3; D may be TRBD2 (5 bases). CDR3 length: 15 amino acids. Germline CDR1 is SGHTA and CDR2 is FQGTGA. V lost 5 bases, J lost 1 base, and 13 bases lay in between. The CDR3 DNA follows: TGTGCCAGCAGCGAAACAAGCGGAGGCACAGATACGCAGTATTTT. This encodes CASSETSGGTDTQYF.

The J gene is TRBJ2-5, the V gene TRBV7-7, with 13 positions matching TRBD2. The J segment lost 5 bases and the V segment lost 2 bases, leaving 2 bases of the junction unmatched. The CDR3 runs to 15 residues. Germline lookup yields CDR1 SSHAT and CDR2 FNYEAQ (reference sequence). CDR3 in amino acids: CASSLRTSGGETQYF. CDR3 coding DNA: TGTGCCAGCAGCTTAAGGACTAGCGGGGGTGAGACCCAGTACTTC.

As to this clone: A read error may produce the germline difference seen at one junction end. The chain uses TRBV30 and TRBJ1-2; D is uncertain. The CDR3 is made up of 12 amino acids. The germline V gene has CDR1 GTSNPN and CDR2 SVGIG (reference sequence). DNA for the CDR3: TGTGCCCGGAGTGTTTCTAGCTATGGCTACACCTTC. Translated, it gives CARSVSSYGYTF.

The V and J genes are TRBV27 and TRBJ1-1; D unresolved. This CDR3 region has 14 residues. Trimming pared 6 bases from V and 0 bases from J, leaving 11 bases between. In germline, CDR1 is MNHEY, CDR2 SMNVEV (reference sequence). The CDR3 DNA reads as TGTGCCAGCAGGCTGATACCTATGAACACTGAAGCTTTCTTT. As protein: CASRLIPMNTEAFF.

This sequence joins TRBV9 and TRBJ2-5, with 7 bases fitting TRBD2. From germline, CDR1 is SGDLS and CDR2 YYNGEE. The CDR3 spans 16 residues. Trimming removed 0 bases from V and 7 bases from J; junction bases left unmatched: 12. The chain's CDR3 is CASSVEVAGEDGTQYF. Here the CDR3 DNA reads TGTGCCAGCAGCGTAGAAGTGGCGGGGGAAGATGGGACCCAGTACTTC. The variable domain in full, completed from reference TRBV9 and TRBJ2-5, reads DSGVTQTPKHLITATGQRVTLRCSPRSGDLSVYWYQQSLDQGLQFLIQYYNGEERAKGNILERFSAQQFPDLHSELNLSSLELGDSALYFCASSVEVAGEDGTQYFGPGTRLLVL.

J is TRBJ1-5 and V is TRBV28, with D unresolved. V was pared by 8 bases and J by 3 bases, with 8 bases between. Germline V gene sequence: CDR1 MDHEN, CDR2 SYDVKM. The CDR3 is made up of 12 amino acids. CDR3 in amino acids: CASLSNNQPQHF. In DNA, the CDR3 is TGTGCCAGCCTAAGCAACAATCAGCCCCAGCATTTT.

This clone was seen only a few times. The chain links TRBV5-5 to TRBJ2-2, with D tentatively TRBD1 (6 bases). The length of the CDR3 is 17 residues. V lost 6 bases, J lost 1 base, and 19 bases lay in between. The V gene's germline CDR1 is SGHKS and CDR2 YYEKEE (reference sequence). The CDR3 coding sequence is TGTGCCAGCATCACCAGCGTGGGGGCCCTGAACACCGGGGAGCTGTTTTTT. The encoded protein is CASITSVGALNTGELFF.

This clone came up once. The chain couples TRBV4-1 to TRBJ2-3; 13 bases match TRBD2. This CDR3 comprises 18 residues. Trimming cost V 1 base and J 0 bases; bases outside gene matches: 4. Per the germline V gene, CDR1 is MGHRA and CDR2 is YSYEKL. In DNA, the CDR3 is TGCGCCAGCAGCCAAGGACTAGCGGGGGGCCTTAGCACAGATACGCAGTATTTT. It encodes CASSQGLAGGLSTDTQYF.

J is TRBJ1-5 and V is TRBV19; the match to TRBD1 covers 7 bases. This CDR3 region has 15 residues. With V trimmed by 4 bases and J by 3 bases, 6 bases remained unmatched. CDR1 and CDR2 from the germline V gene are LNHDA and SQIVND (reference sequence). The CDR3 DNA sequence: TGTGCCAGTAGTACCCCCGGGACAGTCAATCAGCCCCAGCATTTT. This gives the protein CASSTPGTVNQPQHF.

The CDR3 protein is CASSESLAGGQVPEQFF. CDR3 in DNA: TGCGCCAGCAGTGAGTCCCTAGCGGGGGGCCAGGTCCCTGAGCAGTTCTTC. This chain joins TRBV10-1 and TRBJ2-1; 11 bases line up with TRBD2. The germline V gene encodes CDR1 WNHNN and CDR2 SYGVQD (reference sequence). V lost 0 bases, J lost 9 bases, and 10 bases stayed unmatched. This CDR3 comprises 17 residues.

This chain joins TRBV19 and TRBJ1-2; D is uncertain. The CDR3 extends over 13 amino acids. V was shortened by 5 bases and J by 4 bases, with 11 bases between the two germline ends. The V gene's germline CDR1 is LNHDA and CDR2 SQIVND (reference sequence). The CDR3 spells CASSHGPTYGYTF. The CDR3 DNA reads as TGTGCCAGTAGTCATGGGCCCACCTATGGCTACACCTTC.

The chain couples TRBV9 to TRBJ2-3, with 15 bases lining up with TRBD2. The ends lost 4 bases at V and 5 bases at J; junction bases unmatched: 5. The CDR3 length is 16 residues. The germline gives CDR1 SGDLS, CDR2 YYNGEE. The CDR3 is CASSRGLAGGVDTQYF. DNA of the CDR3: TGTGCCAGCAGCAGAGGACTAGCGGGGGGGGTAGATACGCAGTATTTT.

The chain's CDR3 is CASSSPRTSGGYNEQFF. The CDR3 DNA follows: TGTGCCAGCAGCTCTCCAAGGACTAGCGGGGGTTACAATGAGCAGTTCTTC. The chain combines TRBV7-2 with TRBJ2-1; 13 bases are a match to TRBD2. V was pared by 4 bases and J by 4 bases, with 7 bases of the junction left unmatched. The CDR3 covers 17 residues. Germline V gives CDR1 SGHTA, CDR2 FQGNSA.

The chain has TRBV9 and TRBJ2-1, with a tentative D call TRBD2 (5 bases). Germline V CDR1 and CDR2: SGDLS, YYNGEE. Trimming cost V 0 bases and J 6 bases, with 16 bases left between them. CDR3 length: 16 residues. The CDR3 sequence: CASSVDTTRARNEQFF. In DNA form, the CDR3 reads TGTGCCAGCAGCGTAGATACTACGAGGGCTCGCAATGAGCAGTTCTTC.

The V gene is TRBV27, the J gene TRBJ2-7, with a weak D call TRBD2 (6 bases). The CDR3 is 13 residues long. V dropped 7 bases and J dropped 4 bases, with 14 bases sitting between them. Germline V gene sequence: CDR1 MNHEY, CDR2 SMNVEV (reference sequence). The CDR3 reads CASIGGSGYEQYF. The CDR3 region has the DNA TGTGCCAGCATCGGAGGGAGCGGTTACGAGCAGTACTTC.

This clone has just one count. This CDR3 is CASSYGPGQPQHF. Here the CDR3 DNA reads TGTGCCAGCAGTTACGGGCCGGGACAGCCCCAGCATTTT. The V call is TRBV6-5, the J call TRBJ1-5; D gene uncertain. The germline gives CDR1 MNHEY, CDR2 SVGAGI. The CDR3 is 13 amino acids. Trimming left V 2 bases short and J 7 bases short, with 9 bases between.

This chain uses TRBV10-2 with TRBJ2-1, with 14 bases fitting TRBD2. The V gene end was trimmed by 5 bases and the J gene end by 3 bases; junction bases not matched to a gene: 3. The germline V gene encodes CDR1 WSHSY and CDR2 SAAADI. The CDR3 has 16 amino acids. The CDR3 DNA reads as TGCGCCAGCAGTCGACTAGCGGGGGGGGGCTACAATGAGCAGTTCTTC. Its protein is CASSRLAGGGYNEQFF.

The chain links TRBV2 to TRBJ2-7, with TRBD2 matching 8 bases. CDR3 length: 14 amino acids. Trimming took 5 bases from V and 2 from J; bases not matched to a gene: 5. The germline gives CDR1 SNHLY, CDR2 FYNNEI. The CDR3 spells CASSTSGGTYEQYF. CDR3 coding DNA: TGTGCCAGCAGTACCTCGGGGGGGACCTACGAGCAGTACTTC.

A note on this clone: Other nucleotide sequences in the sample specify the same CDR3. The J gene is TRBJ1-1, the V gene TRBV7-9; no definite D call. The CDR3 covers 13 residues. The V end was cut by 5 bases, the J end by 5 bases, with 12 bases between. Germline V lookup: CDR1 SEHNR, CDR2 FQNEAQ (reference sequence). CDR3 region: CASSPDSYTEAFF. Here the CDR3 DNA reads TGTGCCAGCAGCCCTGACTCCTATACTGAAGCTTTCTTT.

CDR3 sequence: CASSPWTSGGAEDTQYF. The CDR3 DNA sequence: TGTGCCAGCAGCCCCTGGACTAGCGGGGGGGCCGAAGATACGCAGTATTTT. V usage is TRBV5-6 and J usage is TRBJ2-3, with 15 bases aligning to TRBD2. The ends lost 4 bases at V and 5 bases at J; junction bases unmatched: 8. Per germline, CDR1 SGHDT and CDR2 YYEEEE. There are 17 residues in the CDR3.

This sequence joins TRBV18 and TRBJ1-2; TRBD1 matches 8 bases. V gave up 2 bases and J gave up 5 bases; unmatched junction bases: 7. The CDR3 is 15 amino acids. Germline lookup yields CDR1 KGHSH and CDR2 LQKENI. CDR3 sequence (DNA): TGTGCCAGCTCACCAGGACAGGGATCATATTATGGCTACACCTTC. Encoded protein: CASSPGQGSYYGYTF.

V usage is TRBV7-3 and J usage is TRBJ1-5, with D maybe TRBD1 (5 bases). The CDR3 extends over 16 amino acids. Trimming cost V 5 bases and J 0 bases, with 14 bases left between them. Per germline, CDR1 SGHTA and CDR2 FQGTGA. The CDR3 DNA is TGTGCCAGCAGCGAACCGGGACTATCTAGCAATCAGCCCCAGCATTTT. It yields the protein CASSEPGLSSNQPQHF.

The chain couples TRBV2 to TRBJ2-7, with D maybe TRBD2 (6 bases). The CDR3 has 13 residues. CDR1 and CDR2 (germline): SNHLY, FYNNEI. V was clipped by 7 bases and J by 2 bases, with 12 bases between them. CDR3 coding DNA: TGTGCCAGCACGGGGGAGGAAACCTACGAGCAGTACTTC. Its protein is CASTGEETYEQYF.

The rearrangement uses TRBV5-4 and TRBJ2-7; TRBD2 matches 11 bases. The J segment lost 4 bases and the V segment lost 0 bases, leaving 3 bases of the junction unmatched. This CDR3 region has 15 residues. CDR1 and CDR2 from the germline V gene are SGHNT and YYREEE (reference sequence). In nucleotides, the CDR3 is TGTGCCAGCAGCTTGGCGGCTAGCGGGAGGTACGAGCAGTACTTC. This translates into CASSLAASGRYEQYF.

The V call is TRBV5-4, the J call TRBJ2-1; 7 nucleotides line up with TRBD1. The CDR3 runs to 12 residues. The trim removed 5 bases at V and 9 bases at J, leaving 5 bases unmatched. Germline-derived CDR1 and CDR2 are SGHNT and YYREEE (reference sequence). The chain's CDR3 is CASRGPGGEQFF. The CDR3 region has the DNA TGTGCCAGCAGAGGACCAGGGGGTGAGCAGTTCTTC.

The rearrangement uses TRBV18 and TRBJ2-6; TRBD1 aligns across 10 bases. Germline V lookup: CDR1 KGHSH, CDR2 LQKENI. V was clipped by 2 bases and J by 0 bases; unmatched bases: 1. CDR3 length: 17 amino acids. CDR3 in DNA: TGTGCCAGCTCACCAGGGACAGGGGTCTCTGGGGCCAACGTCCTGACTTTC. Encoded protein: CASSPGTGVSGANVLTF.

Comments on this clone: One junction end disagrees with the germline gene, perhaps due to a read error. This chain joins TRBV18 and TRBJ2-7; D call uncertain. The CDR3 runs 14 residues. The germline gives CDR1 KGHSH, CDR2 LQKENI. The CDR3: CASSPPNGPYEQYF. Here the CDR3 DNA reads TGTGCCAGCTCCCCACCTAACGGTCCCTACGAGCAGTACTTC.

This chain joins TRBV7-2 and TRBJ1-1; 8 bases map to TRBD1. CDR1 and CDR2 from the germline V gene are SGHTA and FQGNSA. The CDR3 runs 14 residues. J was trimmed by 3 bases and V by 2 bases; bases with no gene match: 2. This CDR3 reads CASSLSGGYTEAFF. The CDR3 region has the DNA TGTGCCAGCAGCTTATCAGGGGGCTACACTGAAGCTTTCTTT.

The CDR3 reads CASSLGQGEGGYTF. CDR3 nucleotides: TGTGCCAGCAGCTTAGGGCAGGGGGAAGGAGGCTACACCTTC. The chain joins TRBV7-3 to TRBJ1-2, with 7 bases aligning to TRBD1. CDR1 SGHTA and CDR2 FQGTGA come from the germline V gene. This CDR3 contains 14 residues. The V segment lost 2 bases and the J segment 8 bases; nucleotides outside the gene matches: 8.